This T cell receptor (beta chain) was observed in a study of regulatory T cells in long-lasting Graves disease. Across the study: Persistence in Graves' disease required over 5 years of antithyroid drugs plus positive TSH receptor antibodies.

Only a few counts were recorded for this clonotype. The antigen is not known. Germline CDR1 is MNHNS and CDR2 is SASEGT. V lost 7 bases, J lost 1 base, and 10 bases lay in between. This CDR3 is 14 amino acids long. Broader study findings: Preferential use of TRBV28, TRBJ1-2 and TRBJ2-5 was seen in persistent disease. Persistent patients had a count of shared public clonotypes (approximately 3,000) that exceeded that of new patients (about 930).

Time point here: persistent/refractory GD, antithyroid drugs over 5 years with positive TRAb. Preparation of the TCR library used RNA extracted from PBMCs. Staff drew approximately 9.9 milliliters of peripheral blood into EDTA tubes. Libraries of TCR beta came from iRepertoire HTBI primers plus Arm-PCR of CDR3 regions. TCRdb processed the multiplex PCR reads anew with MiXCR; each CDR3 protein has one entry. This table holds 700,000 or so distinct CDR3 sequences, 25% to 30% found once. The chain employs TRBV6-1 and TRBJ2-2; either TRBD1 or TRBD2 may fit D (5 bases each). The input for sequencing was peripheral blood mononuclear cells (PBMCs), taken when the disease was refractory, from a patient treated with antithyroid drugs. The TCR originated in a female donor with Graves disease. The CDR3 DNA is TGTGCCAGCACCGGGACGGAGAACACCGGGGAGCTGTTTTTT. Protein: CASTGTENTGELFF.